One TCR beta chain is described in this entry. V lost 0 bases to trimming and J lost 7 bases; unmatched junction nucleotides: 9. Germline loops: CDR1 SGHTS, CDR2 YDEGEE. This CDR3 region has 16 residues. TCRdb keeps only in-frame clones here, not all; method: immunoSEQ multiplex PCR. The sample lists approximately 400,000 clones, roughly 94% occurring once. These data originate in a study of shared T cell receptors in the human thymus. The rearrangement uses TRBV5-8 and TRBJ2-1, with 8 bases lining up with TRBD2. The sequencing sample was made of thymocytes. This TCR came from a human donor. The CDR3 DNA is TGTGCCAGCAGCTTGGCGACGGGAGGGGGGCCTAATGAGCAGTTCTTC. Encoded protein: CASSLATGGGPNEQFF.